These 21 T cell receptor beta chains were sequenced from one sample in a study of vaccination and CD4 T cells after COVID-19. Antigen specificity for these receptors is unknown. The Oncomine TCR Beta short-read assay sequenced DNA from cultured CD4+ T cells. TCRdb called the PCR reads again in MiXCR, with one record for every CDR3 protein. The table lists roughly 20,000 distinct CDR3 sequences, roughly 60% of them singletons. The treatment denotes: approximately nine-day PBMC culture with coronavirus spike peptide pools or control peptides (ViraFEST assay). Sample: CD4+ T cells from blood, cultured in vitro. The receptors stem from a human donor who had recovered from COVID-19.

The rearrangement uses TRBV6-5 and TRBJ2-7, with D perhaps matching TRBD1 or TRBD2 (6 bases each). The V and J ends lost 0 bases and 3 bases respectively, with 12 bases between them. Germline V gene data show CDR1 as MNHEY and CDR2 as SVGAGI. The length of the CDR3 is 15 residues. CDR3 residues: CASSYSEGGGYEQYF. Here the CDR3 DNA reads TGTGCCAGCAGTTACTCAGAAGGGGGAGGCTACGAGCAGTACTTC.

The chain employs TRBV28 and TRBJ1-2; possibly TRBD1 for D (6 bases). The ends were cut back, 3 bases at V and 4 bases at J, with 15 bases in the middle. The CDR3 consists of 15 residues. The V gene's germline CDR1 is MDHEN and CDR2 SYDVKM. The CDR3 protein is CASSFPSGQSYGYTF. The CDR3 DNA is TGTGCCAGCAGTTTCCCCTCCGGACAGAGCTATGGCTACACCTTC.

The CDR3, as DNA: TGTGCCAGCAGTTATAGGTCAGGGGGGAACACTGAAGCTTTCTTT. Protein sequence: CASSYRSGGNTEAFF. J is TRBJ1-1 and V is TRBV6-2 or TRBV6-3, with TRBD1 matching 7 bases. Germline CDR1 and CDR2: MNHEY and SVGEGT. The length of the CDR3 is 15 residues. V gave up 3 bases and J gave up 1 base; unmatched junction bases: 5.

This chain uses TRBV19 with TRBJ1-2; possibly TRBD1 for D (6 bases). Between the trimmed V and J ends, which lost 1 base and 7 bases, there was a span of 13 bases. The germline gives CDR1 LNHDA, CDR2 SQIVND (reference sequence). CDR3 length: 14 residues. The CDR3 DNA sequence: TGTGCCAGTAGTATAGGAGGGGGTCTTGGTGGCTACACCTTC. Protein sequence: CASSIGGGLGGYTF. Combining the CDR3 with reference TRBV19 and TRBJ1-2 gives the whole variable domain DGGITQSPKYLFRKEGQNVTLSCEQNLNHDAMYWYRQDPGQGLRLIYYSQIVNDFQKGDIAEGYSVSREKKESFPLTVTSAQKNPTAFYLCASSIGGGLGGYTFGSGTRLTVV.

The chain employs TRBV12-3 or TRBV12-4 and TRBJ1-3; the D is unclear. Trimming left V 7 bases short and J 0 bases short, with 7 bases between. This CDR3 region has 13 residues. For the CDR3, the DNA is TGTGCCAGCACCCAGACCTCTGGAAACACCATATATTTT. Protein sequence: CASTQTSGNTIYF.

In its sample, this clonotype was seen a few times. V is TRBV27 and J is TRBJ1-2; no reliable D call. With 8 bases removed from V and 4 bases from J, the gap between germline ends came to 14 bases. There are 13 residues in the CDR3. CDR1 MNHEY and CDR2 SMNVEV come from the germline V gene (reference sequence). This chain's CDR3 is CASDPVQSYGYTF. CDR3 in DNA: TGTGCCAGCGATCCGGTACAGAGCTATGGCTACACCTTC.

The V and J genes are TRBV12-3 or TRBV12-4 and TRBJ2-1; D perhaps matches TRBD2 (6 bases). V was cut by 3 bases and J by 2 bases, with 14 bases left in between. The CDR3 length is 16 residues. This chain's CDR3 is CASSLMRDVPYNEQFF. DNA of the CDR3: TGTGCCAGCAGTTTGATGCGGGATGTCCCCTACAATGAGCAGTTCTTC.

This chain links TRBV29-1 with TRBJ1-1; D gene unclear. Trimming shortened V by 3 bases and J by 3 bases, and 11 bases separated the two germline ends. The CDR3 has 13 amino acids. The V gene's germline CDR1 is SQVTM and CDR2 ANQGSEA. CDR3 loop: CSVETRADTEAFF. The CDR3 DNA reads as TGCAGCGTTGAGACCCGGGCTGACACTGAAGCTTTCTTT.

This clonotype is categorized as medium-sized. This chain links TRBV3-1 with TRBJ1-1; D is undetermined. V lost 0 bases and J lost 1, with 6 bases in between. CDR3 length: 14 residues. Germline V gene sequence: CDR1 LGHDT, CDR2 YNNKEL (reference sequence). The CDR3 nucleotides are TGTGCCAGCAGCCAAGACGGAGGGAACACTGAAGCTTTCTTT. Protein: CASSQDGGNTEAFF. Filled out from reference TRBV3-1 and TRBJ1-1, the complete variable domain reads DTAVSQTPKYLVTQMGNDKSIKCEQNLGHDTMYWYKQDSKKFLKIMFSYNNKELIINETVPNRFSPKSPDKAHLNLHINSLELGDSAVYFCASSQDGGNTEAFFGQGTRLTVV.

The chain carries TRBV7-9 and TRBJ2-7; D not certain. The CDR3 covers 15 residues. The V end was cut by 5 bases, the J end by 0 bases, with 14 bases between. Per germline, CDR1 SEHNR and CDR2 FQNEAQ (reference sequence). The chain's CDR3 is CASSPGVDLSYEQYF. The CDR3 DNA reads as TGTGCCAGCAGCCCCGGCGTAGACCTCTCCTACGAGCAGTACTTC. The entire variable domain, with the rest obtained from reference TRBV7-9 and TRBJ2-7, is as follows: DTGVSQNPRHKITKRGQNVTFRCDPISEHNRLYWYRQTLGQGPEFLTYFQNEAQLEKSRLLSDRFSAERPKGSFSTLEIQRTEQGDSAMYLCASSPGVDLSYEQYFGPGTRLTVT.

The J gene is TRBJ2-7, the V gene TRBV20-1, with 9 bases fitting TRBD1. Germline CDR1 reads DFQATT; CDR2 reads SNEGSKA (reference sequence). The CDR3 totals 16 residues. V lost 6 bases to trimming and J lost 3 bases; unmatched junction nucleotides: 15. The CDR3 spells CSASRDREFLDYEQYF. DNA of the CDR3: TGCAGTGCCAGCAGGGACAGGGAGTTTTTAGACTACGAGCAGTACTTC.

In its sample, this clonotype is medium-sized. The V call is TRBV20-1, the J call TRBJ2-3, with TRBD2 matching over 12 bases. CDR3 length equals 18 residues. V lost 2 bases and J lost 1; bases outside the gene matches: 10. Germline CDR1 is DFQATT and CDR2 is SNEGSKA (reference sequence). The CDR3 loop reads CSARSASGRAFGTDTQYF. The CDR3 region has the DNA TGCAGTGCTAGATCCGCTAGCGGGAGGGCCTTCGGCACAGATACGCAGTATTTT.

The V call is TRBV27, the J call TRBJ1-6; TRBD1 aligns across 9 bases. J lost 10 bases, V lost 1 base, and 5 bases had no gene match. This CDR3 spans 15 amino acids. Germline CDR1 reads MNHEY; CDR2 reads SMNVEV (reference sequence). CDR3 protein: CASSLWDRDGSPLHF. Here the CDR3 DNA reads TGTGCCAGCAGTTTATGGGACAGGGACGGGTCACCCCTCCACTTT.

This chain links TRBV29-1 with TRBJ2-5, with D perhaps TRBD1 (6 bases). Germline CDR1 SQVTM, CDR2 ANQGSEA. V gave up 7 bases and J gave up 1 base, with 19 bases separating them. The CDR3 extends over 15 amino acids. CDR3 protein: CSASDRPGIQETQYF. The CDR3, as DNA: TGCAGCGCCTCAGACAGGCCAGGGATCCAAGAGACCCAGTACTTC. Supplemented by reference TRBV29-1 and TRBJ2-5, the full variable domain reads SAVISQKPSRDICQRGTSLTIQCQVDSQVTMMFWYRQQPGQSLTLIATANQGSEATYESGFVIDKFPISRPNLTFSTLTVSNMSPEDSSIYLCSASDRPGIQETQYFGPGTRLLVL.

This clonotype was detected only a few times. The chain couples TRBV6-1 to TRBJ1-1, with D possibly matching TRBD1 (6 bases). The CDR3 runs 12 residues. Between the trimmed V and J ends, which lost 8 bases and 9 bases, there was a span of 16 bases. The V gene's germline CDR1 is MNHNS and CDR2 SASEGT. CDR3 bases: TGTGCCAGCGGGAGGGGGGGACACCAAGCTTTCTTT. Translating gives CASGRGGHQAFF.

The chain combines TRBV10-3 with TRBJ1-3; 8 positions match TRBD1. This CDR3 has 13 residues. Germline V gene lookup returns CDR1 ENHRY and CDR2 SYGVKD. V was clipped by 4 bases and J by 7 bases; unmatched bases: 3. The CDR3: CAISANRGNTIYF. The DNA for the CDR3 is TGTGCCATCAGTGCAAACAGGGGGAACACCATATATTTT.

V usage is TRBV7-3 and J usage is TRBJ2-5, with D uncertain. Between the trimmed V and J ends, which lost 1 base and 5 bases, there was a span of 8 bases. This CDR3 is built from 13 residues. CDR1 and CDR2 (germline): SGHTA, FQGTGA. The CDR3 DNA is TGTGCCAGCAGCTTAAGCCGGATGGAGACCCAGTACTTC. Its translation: CASSLSRMETQYF.

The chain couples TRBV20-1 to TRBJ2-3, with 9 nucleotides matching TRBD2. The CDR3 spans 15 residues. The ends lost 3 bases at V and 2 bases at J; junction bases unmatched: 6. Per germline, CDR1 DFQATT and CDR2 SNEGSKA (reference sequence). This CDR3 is CSASPPSGNTDTQYF. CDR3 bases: TGCAGTGCTAGCCCGCCTAGCGGGAACACAGATACGCAGTATTTT.

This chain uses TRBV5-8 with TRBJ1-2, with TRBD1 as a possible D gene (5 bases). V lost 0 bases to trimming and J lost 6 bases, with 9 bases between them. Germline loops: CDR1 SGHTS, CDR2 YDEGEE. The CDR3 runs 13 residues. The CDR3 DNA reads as TGTGCCAGCAGCTTGGGAGGGGTGGATGGCTACACCTTC. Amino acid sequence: CASSLGGVDGYTF.

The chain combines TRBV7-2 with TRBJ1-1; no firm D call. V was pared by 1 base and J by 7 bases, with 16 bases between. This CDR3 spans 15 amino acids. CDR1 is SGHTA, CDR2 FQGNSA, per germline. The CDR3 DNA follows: TGTGCCAGCAGCTTAGAAATGGTGCCAGCTCTTGAAGCTTTCTTT. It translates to CASSLEMVPALEAFF. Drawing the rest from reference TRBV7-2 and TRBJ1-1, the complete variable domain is GAGVSQSPSNKVTEKGKDVELRCDPISGHTALYWYRQSLGQGLEFLIYFQGNSAPDKSGLPSDRFSAERTGGSVSTLTIQRTQQEDSAVYLCASSLEMVPALEAFFGQGTRLTVV.

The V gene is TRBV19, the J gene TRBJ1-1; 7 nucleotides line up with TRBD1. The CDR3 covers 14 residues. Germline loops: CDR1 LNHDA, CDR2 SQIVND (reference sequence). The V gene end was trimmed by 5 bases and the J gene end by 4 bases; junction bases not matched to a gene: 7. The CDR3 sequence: CASSLTGFGTEAFF. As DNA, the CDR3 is TGTGCCAGTAGTTTGACAGGGTTTGGCACTGAAGCTTTCTTT.